Included here is one TCR beta chain sequence, with context. Its target is not known. This record comes from a study of T cell responses to AZD1222 COVID-19 vaccine. Looking at the study overall: It was second doses at about 4 or about 12 weeks that were pooled. Findings of the study overall: Females made up more of the donors, who were largely white British, and clonal diversity may have come out too low. Across spike, vaccine-associated CD4 TCRs were found, dominant at 160-218 and 743-854. Repertoire samples came only from after the peak T cell response.

This CDR3 spans 11 amino acids. With 5 bases removed from V and 9 bases from J, the gap between germline ends came to 8 bases. The table came from immunoSEQ multiplex PCR; TCRdb's copy has only in-frame clones and leaves some out. Of 100,000 or so clones in the sample, approximately 90% were seen once. The origin of this receptor is an adult in good health. Source: peripheral blood, taken on day 0 of AZD1222 vaccination. V and J are TRBV12-3 or TRBV12-4 and TRBJ2-1; D gene ambiguous. CDR3 sequence reads: CASSGVAEQFF. As DNA, the CDR3 is TGTGCCAGCAGTGGGGTGGCTGAGCAGTTCTTC.